A single sample gave rise to the 22 T cell receptor beta chains below, sequenced in a study of blood T cell repertoires in COVID-19. Measured with immunoSEQ multiplex PCR; TCRdb has only the in-frame clones, and not every one. The data contain 200,000 to 300,000 clones, more than 75% of them singletons. The material sequenced was peripheral blood. These receptor sequences come from a woman in her forties who had recovered from COVID-19.

This chain connects TRBV11-2 to TRBJ2-2, with D hard to call. This CDR3 comprises 13 residues. V lost 5 bases, J lost 1 base, and 5 bases lay in between. Germline values: CDR1 SGHAT, CDR2 FQNNGV. CDR3 in amino acids: CASSLLNTGELFF. Written as DNA, the CDR3 is TGTGCCAGCAGCCTCCTGAACACCGGGGAGCTGTTTTTT.

The rearrangement joins TRBV6-5 to TRBJ1-2; tentative D call: TRBD1 (5 bases). Between the trimmed V and J ends, which lost 5 bases and 4 bases, there was a span of 17 bases. The CDR3 totals 15 residues. The germline V gene has CDR1 MNHEY and CDR2 SVGAGI. Here the CDR3 reads CASSPDVTGRYGYTF. CDR3 DNA: TGTGCCAGCAGTCCCGACGTCACAGGCCGCTATGGCTACACCTTC.

This rearrangement joins TRBV7-9 to TRBJ1-5, with D perhaps TRBD1 (5 bases). There are 15 residues in the CDR3. V was clipped by 5 bases and J by 7 bases, with 18 bases between them. The V gene's germline CDR1 is SEHNR and CDR2 FQNEAQ (reference sequence). The CDR3 DNA reads TGTGCCAGCAGCCCGACGGGGGAAGGAGGGCAGCCCCAGCATTTT. It yields the protein CASSPTGEGGQPQHF.

The V call is TRBV10-3, the J call TRBJ2-3; 8 bases match TRBD1. The CDR3 totals 15 residues. The germline V gene has CDR1 ENHRY and CDR2 SYGVKD. Germline trimming cut 4 bases from V and 0 bases from J; bases unmatched to any gene: 3. The CDR3 DNA sequence: TGTGCCATCAGTGGACAGGGGATAAGCACAGATACGCAGTATTTT. This sequence encodes CAISGQGISTDTQYF.

The rearrangement links TRBV5-4 to TRBJ1-1; D perhaps matches TRBD1 (6 bases). Deletions cut 6 bases from V and 2 bases from J, with 23 bases between. This CDR3 contains 17 residues. In germline, CDR1 is SGHNT, CDR2 YYREEE (reference sequence). In nucleotides, the CDR3 is TGTGCCAGCACGATGTCGGGGGGGCGAAGGCCAAACACTGAAGCTTTCTTT. This gives the protein CASTMSGGRRPNTEAFF.

This chain connects TRBV6-6 to TRBJ2-7; D possibly corresponds to TRBD1 (6 bases). Trimming cost V 2 bases and J 4 bases, with 12 bases left between them. Per germline, CDR1 MNHNY and CDR2 SVGAGI (reference sequence). The CDR3 length is 14 residues. The CDR3 protein is CASSYRGQKYEQYF. In nucleotides, the CDR3 is TGTGCCAGCAGTTACCGAGGACAGAAATACGAGCAGTACTTC.

This CDR3 is CASSEFGSAGYEQYF. CDR3 bases: TGTGCCAGCAGTGAATTCGGGAGTGCAGGCTACGAGCAGTACTTC. This chain uses TRBV6-1 with TRBJ2-7; D perhaps matches TRBD2 (6 bases). The CDR3 totals 15 residues. Germline loops: CDR1 MNHNS, CDR2 SASEGT. V lost 2 bases and J 3 bases, leaving 14 bases between the germline ends.

The chain carries TRBV27 and TRBJ2-1; 8 bases agree with TRBD2. The germline CDR1 and CDR2 sequences are MNHEY and SMNVEV (reference sequence). V was pared by 5 bases and J by 6 bases, with 6 bases of the junction left unmatched. CDR3 length equals 14 residues. This CDR3 is CASSLGGLVNEQFF. DNA for the CDR3: TGTGCCAGCAGTCTAGGGGGACTAGTCAATGAGCAGTTCTTC.

V and J are TRBV16 and TRBJ2-2, with TRBD2 matching 11 bases. After removal of 0 bases from V and 4 bases from J, the junction contained 7 bases not matched to a gene. Germline assignment: CDR1 KGHSY and CDR2 FQNENV. CDR3 length: 18 residues. CDR3 amino acids: CASSQSIAGGRRTGELFF. Written as DNA, the CDR3 is TGTGCCAGCAGCCAATCGATAGCGGGGGGGCGTCGCACCGGGGAGCTGTTTTTT.

The CDR3 sequence is CASSPTRTSSYEQYF. The DNA for the CDR3 is TGTGCCAGCAGCCCCACCCGAACCAGCTCCTACGAGCAGTACTTC. The genes are TRBV7-2 and TRBJ2-7; no clear D gene. The length of the CDR3 is 15 residues. The ends were cut back, 5 bases at V and 0 bases at J, with 14 bases in the middle. Germline lookup yields CDR1 SGHTA and CDR2 FQGNSA. Together with reference TRBV7-2 and TRBJ2-7, the CDR3 gives the full variable domain: GAGVSQSPSNKVTEKGKDVELRCDPISGHTALYWYRQSLGQGLEFLIYFQGNSAPDKSGLPSDRFSAERTGGSVSTLTIQRTQQEDSAVYLCASSPTRTSSYEQYFGPGTRLTVT.

This clone turned up a few times. This rearrangement joins TRBV6-5 to TRBJ1-1, with D maybe TRBD1 (5 bases). The germline gives CDR1 MNHEY, CDR2 SVGAGI. This CDR3 is 14 amino acids long. The V end was cut by 6 bases, the J end by 7 bases, with 18 bases between. This CDR3 is CASSRGEVGGEAFF. As DNA, the CDR3 is TGTGCCAGCAGCCGGGGGGAGGTGGGTGGTGAAGCTTTCTTT.

The chain couples TRBV3-1 (or the pseudogene TRBV3-2) to TRBJ1-1, with 8 bases that match TRBD1. The CDR3 runs to 16 residues. Germline-derived CDR1 and CDR2 are LGHDT and YNNKEL (reference sequence). V dropped 5 bases and J dropped 0; count of bases not matched to a gene: 8. CDR3 protein: CASSLRQGLLNTEAFF. The CDR3 nucleotides are TGTGCCAGCAGCTTGCGACAGGGGCTGTTGAACACTGAAGCTTTCTTT.

Comments on this clone: At the DNA level, this CDR3 is encoded by other sequences in the same sample as well. The chain uses TRBV5-1 and TRBJ2-1, with 11 bases lining up with TRBD2. The CDR3 is made up of 15 amino acids. Trimming at V came to 0 bases and at J to 6 bases, leaving 2 bases not matched to a gene. Germline lookup yields CDR1 SGHRS and CDR2 YFSETQ. The CDR3 is CASSLGLAGGNEQFF. CDR3 DNA: TGCGCCAGCAGCTTGGGGCTAGCGGGGGGCAATGAGCAGTTCTTC.

This rearrangement joins TRBV6-2 or TRBV6-3 to TRBJ1-5; maybe TRBD1 (5 bases). The CDR3 spans 15 residues. V shed 2 bases and J shed 9 bases, with 17 bases lying between them. Germline V gene data show CDR1 as MNHEY and CDR2 as SVGEGT. CDR3 amino acids: CASSYAGNLYSPQHF. The CDR3 DNA sequence: TGTGCCAGCAGTTACGCAGGGAATCTGTACTCGCCCCAGCATTTT.

This chain links TRBV5-6 with TRBJ2-5; 12 bases are shared with TRBD2. The CDR3 runs to 17 residues. The V segment lost 0 bases and the J segment 5 bases; nucleotides outside the gene matches: 8. CDR1 and CDR2 (germline): SGHDT, YYEEEE. As DNA, the CDR3 is TGTGCCAGCAGCTTGGTGGCTAGCGGGGGGGCAGAGGAGACCCAGTACTTC. This codes for CASSLVASGGAEETQYF.

The chain joins TRBV5-1 to TRBJ2-1; 8 nucleotides match TRBD1. This CDR3 has 16 residues. Per the germline V gene, CDR1 is SGHRS and CDR2 is YFSETQ. The V and J ends lost 0 bases and 6 bases, in that order; junction bases with no gene match: 8. The CDR3 here is CASSLEAAGGGNEQFF. The CDR3 coding sequence is TGCGCCAGCAGCTTGGAGGCAGCAGGGGGCGGCAATGAGCAGTTCTTC.

J is TRBJ2-7 and V is TRBV2; TRBD1 aligns across 10 bases. From germline, CDR1 is SNHLY and CDR2 FYNNEI. The CDR3 consists of 14 residues. Trimming at V came to 4 bases and at J to 3 bases, leaving 3 bases not matched to a gene. The CDR3: CASSGQGALYEQYF. CDR3 DNA sequence: TGTGCCAGCAGTGGACAGGGGGCTCTCTACGAGCAGTACTTC. Full variable domain (rest looked up from reference TRBV2 and TRBJ2-7): EPEVTQTPSHQVTQMGQEVILRCVPISNHLYFYWYRQILGQKVEFLVSFYNNEISEKSEIFDDQFSVERPDGSNFTLKIRSTKLEDSAMYFCASSGQGALYEQYFGPGTRLTVT.

The chain is built from TRBV27 and TRBJ1-2; 7 bases are shared with TRBD1. The CDR3 runs to 16 residues. Trimming cost V 5 bases and J 7 bases; bases outside gene matches: 16. Germline-derived CDR1 and CDR2 are MNHEY and SMNVEV (reference sequence). For the CDR3, the DNA is TGTGCCAGCAGTCCCCTGAGGGGGCAGCAGGCGTCTGGCTACACCTTC. It codes for CASSPLRGQQASGYTF.

The sample holds a few counts of this clone. The J gene is TRBJ2-5, the V gene TRBV10-1; a weak D match, TRBD2 (6 bases). The germline V and J ends were trimmed by 11 bases and 1 base, with 20 bases remaining between them. The CDR3 sequence is 15 residues long. Germline CDR1 is WNHNN and CDR2 is SYGVQD (reference sequence). In DNA, the CDR3 is TGCGCCCCCCGACGGGGGAACCTACTCCAAGAGACCCAGTACTTC. Translated: CAPRRGNLLQETQYF.

The chain links TRBV11-2 to TRBJ1-5; the D is unclear. The CDR3 runs to 14 residues. The V end was cut by 1 base, the J end by 6 bases, with 10 bases between. Germline V CDR1 and CDR2: SGHAT, FQNNGV. Here the CDR3 DNA reads TGTGCCAGCAGCTTAGGGGGAGAGGGTCAGCCCCAGCATTTT. Translated, it gives CASSLGGEGQPQHF. The variable domain in full, with the rest retrieved from reference TRBV11-2 and TRBJ1-5, is EAGVAQSPRYKIIEKRQSVAFWCNPISGHATLYWYQQILGQGPKLLIQFQNNGVVDDSQLPKDRFSAERLKGVDSTLKIQPAKLEDSAVYLCASSLGGEGQPQHFGDGTRLSIL.

V usage is TRBV6-2 or TRBV6-3 and J usage is TRBJ2-7; the D gene could be TRBD1 or TRBD2 (5 bases each). Per germline, CDR1 MNHEY and CDR2 SVGEGT. The CDR3 consists of 13 residues. The V gene lost 6 bases and the J gene lost 3 bases, with 12 bases spanning the gap. CDR3 in amino acids: CASSLAQGYEQYF. The CDR3 DNA reads as TGTGCCAGCAGCCTAGCCCAGGGCTACGAGCAGTACTTC.

The rearrangement uses TRBV5-1 and TRBJ1-5; a weak D match, TRBD1 (6 bases). V lost 8 bases and J 3 bases, leaving 9 bases between the germline ends. The CDR3 sequence is 12 residues long. Germline V gene sequence: CDR1 SGHRS, CDR2 YFSETQ. The CDR3 region has the DNA TGCGCCAGGACAGGCGTCAATCAGCCCCAGCATTTT. It specifies CARTGVNQPQHF.